The text below deals with one T cell receptor (beta chain). The sample belongs to a study of blood T cell repertoires in COVID-19. Across the whole study: Samples taken during acute and convalescent COVID-19 were collected in the United States, Italy and Spain.

Profiled with immunoSEQ multiplex PCR; TCRdb holds only in-frame clones, not every one. The sample lists approximately 200,000 clones, around 85% occurring once. Looked up from germline, CDR1 is LGHNA and CDR2 is YNFKEQ. The CDR3 sequence is 15 residues long. The V gene lost 2 bases and the J gene lost 3 bases, with 14 bases spanning the gap. What was sequenced was peripheral blood. This sequence was found in a human donor in a cohort sampled during active COVID-19. The chain combines TRBV4-2 with TRBJ2-7; possible D gene TRBD2, 6 bases. The CDR3 region has the DNA TGTGCCAGCAGCCAAAGACTAGATTCTTACTACGAGCAGTACTTC. Translated, it gives CASSQRLDSYYEQYF.